This passage covers 23 T cell receptor beta chains from one sample sequenced in a study of blood T cell repertoires in COVID-19. Libraries were prepared by immunoSEQ multiplex PCR; TCRdb keeps only in-frame clonotypes and omits some of them. The table shows under 200,000 clones, with around 86% occurring only once. The sequencing sample was made of peripheral blood. Receptor source: a man aged 55 to 70 with acute or convalescent COVID-19.

The V and J genes are TRBV5-1 and TRBJ2-1; D ambiguous. Trimming took 2 bases from V and 3 from J, leaving 18 bases between them. Germline loops: CDR1 SGHRS, CDR2 YFSETQ. This CDR3 contains 17 residues. CDR3 sequence (DNA): TGCGCCAGCAGCTTTAGAGGAGCGTCGGCCCGCTACAATGAGCAGTTCTTC. Translating gives CASSFRGASARYNEQFF.

This clone occurred many times. The chain combines TRBV7-8 with TRBJ2-1, with TRBD2 matching over 16 bases. CDR1 and CDR2 from the germline V gene are SGHVS and FQNEAQ. The CDR3 covers 19 residues. V dropped 5 bases and J dropped 0; count of bases not matched to a gene: 7. In DNA form, the CDR3 reads TGTGCCAGCAGCCATCCGGGACTAGCGGGAGGGCTCTCCTACAATGAGCAGTTCTTC. It translates to CASSHPGLAGGLSYNEQFF.

The chain is built from TRBV7-4 and TRBJ1-6; a possible D gene is TRBD1 (6 bases). Germline V gene lookup returns CDR1 SGHVT and CDR2 SQSDAQ. The CDR3 has 15 residues. V lost 6 bases to trimming and J lost 3 bases, with 12 bases between them. The CDR3 reads CASSYGQFYNSPLHF. The CDR3 DNA reads as TGTGCCAGCAGTTACGGACAGTTCTATAATTCACCCCTCCACTTT.

As DNA, the CDR3 is TGTGCCAGCAGCGTAGAGTCTGGAGGGTATGAGCAGTTCTTC. The encoded protein is CASSVESGGYEQFF. This rearrangement joins TRBV9 to TRBJ2-1; perhaps TRBD2 as D (6 bases). The CDR3 runs 14 residues. Germline V gives CDR1 SGDLS, CDR2 YYNGEE. V was clipped by 0 bases and J by 8 bases, with 12 bases between them.

J is TRBJ1-4 and V is TRBV5-4, with D tentatively TRBD1 (5 bases). There are 15 residues in the CDR3. Between the trimmed V and J ends, which lost 4 bases and 0 bases, there was a span of 10 bases. From germline, CDR1 is SGHNT and CDR2 YYREEE (reference sequence). The CDR3 nucleotides read TGTGCCAGCAGCCCGACGGGGGCAACTAATGAAAAACTGTTTTTT. Protein sequence: CASSPTGATNEKLFF.

The genes are TRBV7-3 and TRBJ2-5, with a possible D match to TRBD1 (6 bases). CDR3 length: 15 amino acids. Trimming left V 2 bases short and J 3 bases short, with 13 bases between. The germline V gene has CDR1 SGHTA and CDR2 FQGTGA. The CDR3 loop reads CASSLGGGPEETQYF. The CDR3 DNA sequence: TGTGCCAGCAGCTTAGGTGGGGGCCCGGAAGAGACCCAGTACTTC.

The genes are TRBV24-1 and TRBJ2-3; 8 bases fit TRBD1. This CDR3 has 15 residues. V trimming: 4 bases; J trimming: 5 bases; junction bases outside the gene matches: 7. In germline, CDR1 is KGHDR, CDR2 SFDVKD. The CDR3 sequence: CATSDRGPGGDTQYF. The CDR3 DNA reads TGTGCCACCAGTGACAGGGGGCCAGGTGGAGATACGCAGTATTTT.

The V gene is TRBV18, the J gene TRBJ2-6; 10 bases are a match to TRBD1. The CDR3 contains 16 residues. V shed 6 bases and J 3 bases; nucleotides not matched to a gene: 5. Germline V lookup: CDR1 KGHSH, CDR2 LQKENI. The CDR3: CASSPTGGSGANVLTF. The CDR3 DNA follows: TGTGCCAGCTCGCCGACAGGGGGCAGTGGGGCCAACGTCCTGACTTTC.

J is TRBJ1-1 and V is TRBV10-1; 7 bases line up with TRBD1. Germline V CDR1 and CDR2: WNHNN, SYGVQD (reference sequence). V was clipped by 4 bases and J by 4 bases; unmatched bases: 12. The CDR3 loop spans 16 amino acids. CDR3 amino acids: CASSVQGGQMRTEAFF. The CDR3, as DNA: TGCGCCAGCAGTGTGCAGGGGGGTCAAATGCGCACTGAAGCTTTCTTT.

This chain connects TRBV11-3 to TRBJ1-5, with TRBD1 matching 9 bases. Germline V lookup: CDR1 SGHNT, CDR2 YENEEA. There are 16 residues in the CDR3. The V and J ends lost 4 bases and 7 bases, in that order; junction bases with no gene match: 11. This chain's CDR3 is CASSSSLGQGKQPQHF. CDR3 nucleotide sequence: TGTGCCAGCAGCTCCTCTCTAGGACAGGGGAAGCAGCCCCAGCATTTT.

This chain connects TRBV9 to TRBJ2-1; D possibly corresponds to TRBD1 (6 bases). The V gene lost 3 bases and the J gene lost 0 bases, with 10 bases spanning the gap. The length of the CDR3 is 15 residues. Germline CDR1 SGDLS, CDR2 YYNGEE. CDR3 region: CASSEKGDSYNEQFF. The CDR3 nucleotides are TGTGCCAGCAGCGAAAAGGGGGACTCCTACAATGAGCAGTTCTTC. The whole variable domain, remainder taken from reference TRBV9 and TRBJ2-1, is DSGVTQTPKHLITATGQRVTLRCSPRSGDLSVYWYQQSLDQGLQFLIQYYNGEERAKGNILERFSAQQFPDLHSELNLSSLELGDSALYFCASSEKGDSYNEQFFGPGTRLTVL.

This clone was detected only a few times. The genes are TRBV3-1 (or the pseudogene TRBV3-2) and TRBJ2-7; a weak D match, TRBD1 (6 bases). The CDR3 length is 14 residues. V lost 3 bases and J 4 bases, leaving 13 bases between the germline ends. Germline loops: CDR1 LGHDT, CDR2 YNNKEL (reference sequence). CDR3 region: CASSQAGARYEQYF. The DNA for the CDR3 is TGTGCCAGCAGCCAGGCAGGGGCGCGGTACGAGCAGTACTTC.

This clone was found once. Here the CDR3 DNA reads TGTGCCTGCAAACTGGAGCGAGAGACCCAGTACTTC. As protein: CACKLERETQYF. The chain carries TRBV30 and TRBJ2-5; no definite D call. Germline V gene data show CDR1 as GTSNPN and CDR2 as SVGIG (reference sequence). V gave up 6 bases and J gave up 4 bases, with 12 bases separating them. This CDR3 is built from 12 residues.

V and J are TRBV29-1 and TRBJ2-7, with 12 bases lining up with TRBD2. The CDR3 is made up of 15 amino acids. Germline V gives CDR1 SQVTM, CDR2 ANQGSEA. V lost 4 bases, J lost 2 bases, and 6 bases stayed unmatched. The CDR3 coding sequence is TGCAGCGTTGTCCTAGCGGGAGGGCCAACCTACGAGCAGTACTTC. Translated: CSVVLAGGPTYEQYF.

This clone was seen only once. CDR3 residues: CASSAHRGTQYF. The DNA of the CDR3 is TGCGCCAGCAGCGCCCACAGGGGGACCCAGTACTTC. The chain links TRBV10-2 to TRBJ2-5; 7 positions agree with TRBD1. The CDR3 is 12 amino acids. CDR1 and CDR2 (germline): WSHSY, SAAADI. With V trimmed by 6 bases and J by 7 bases, 5 bases remained unmatched.

The rearrangement links TRBV3-1 (or the pseudogene TRBV3-2) to TRBJ1-2; TRBD1 matches at 10 bases. Germline V CDR1 and CDR2: LGHDT, YNNKEL (reference sequence). The CDR3 loop spans 15 amino acids. Trimming cost V 1 base and J 10 bases; bases outside gene matches: 9. The CDR3 loop is CASSQGDRGGMAYTF. CDR3 DNA: TGTGCCAGCAGCCAAGGGGACAGGGGAGGAATGGCCTACACCTTC.

V and J are TRBV6-1 and TRBJ2-5; unclear D gene. The CDR3 is 16 residues long. Germline CDR1 MNHNS, CDR2 SASEGT. The V end was cut by 0 bases, the J end by 1 base, with 12 bases between. Here the CDR3 reads CASSEAIGAGQETQYF. CDR3 sequence (DNA): TGTGCCAGCAGTGAAGCGATCGGCGCAGGCCAAGAGACCCAGTACTTC.

The V and J genes are TRBV5-4 and TRBJ2-2; 10 bases match TRBD1. In germline, CDR1 is SGHNT, CDR2 YYREEE (reference sequence). The CDR3 length is 16 residues. V was pared by 5 bases and J by 3 bases, with 7 bases of the junction left unmatched. The CDR3 region is CASRPWGQGYTGELFF. The DNA for the CDR3 is TGTGCCAGCAGACCTTGGGGACAGGGGTACACCGGGGAGCTGTTTTTT.

The rearrangement uses TRBV23-1 and TRBJ1-1; D not certain. TRBV23-1 belongs to the ORF category, with a function that is uncertain. The CDR3 totals 15 residues. V lost 1 base to trimming and J lost 7 bases, with 16 bases between them. The CDR3 sequence is CASSQYPAGSIEAFF. The CDR3 nucleotides read TGCGCCAGCAGTCAATACCCAGCGGGTTCTATTGAAGCTTTCTTT.

This clone was observed a handful of times. This chain uses TRBV3-1 (or the pseudogene TRBV3-2) with TRBJ2-1; D is unresolved. V was cut by 0 bases and J by 2 bases, with 11 bases left in between. Germline V gene sequence: CDR1 LGHDT, CDR2 YNNKEL (reference sequence). The CDR3 extends over 16 amino acids. The CDR3 sequence is CASSQDLQDTYNEQFF. The CDR3 DNA reads as TGTGCCAGCAGCCAAGATCTCCAGGATACCTACAATGAGCAGTTCTTC.

This sequence joins TRBV20-1 and TRBJ1-2, with D unresolved. The V gene lost 0 bases and the J gene lost 7 bases, with 6 bases spanning the gap. Germline V gene lookup returns CDR1 DFQATT and CDR2 SNEGSKA (reference sequence). This CDR3 has 11 amino acids. Written as DNA, the CDR3 is TGCAGTGCTAGAGAGGCGGGTGGCTACACCTTC. This gives the protein CSAREAGGYTF.

The chain carries TRBV28 and TRBJ1-5, with 9 bases aligning to TRBD1. CDR1 and CDR2 from the germline V gene are MDHEN and SYDVKM. V lost 4 bases and J lost 0; bases outside the gene matches: 4. The CDR3 covers 16 residues. In DNA, the CDR3 is TGTGCCAGCAGTTCGGGACAGGGTTTTAGCAATCAGCCCCAGCATTTT. It is translated as CASSSGQGFSNQPQHF. Supplemented by reference TRBV28 and TRBJ1-5, the full variable domain reads DVKVTQSSRYLVKRTGEKVFLECVQDMDHENMFWYRQDPGLGLRLIYFSYDVKMKEKGDIPEGYSVSREKKERFSLILESASTNQTSMYLCASSSGQGFSNQPQHFGDGTRLSIL.

The chain carries TRBV27 and TRBJ1-5; D uncertain. Germline V gene data show CDR1 as MNHEY and CDR2 as SMNVEV (reference sequence). CDR3 length: 15 residues. The V end lost 3 bases, the J end lost 3 bases, and 12 bases lay between the germline ends. The CDR3 DNA follows: TGTGCCAGCAGTTTTGGACGGGGAGCCAATCAGCCCCAGCATTTT. Translated, it gives CASSFGRGANQPQHF.